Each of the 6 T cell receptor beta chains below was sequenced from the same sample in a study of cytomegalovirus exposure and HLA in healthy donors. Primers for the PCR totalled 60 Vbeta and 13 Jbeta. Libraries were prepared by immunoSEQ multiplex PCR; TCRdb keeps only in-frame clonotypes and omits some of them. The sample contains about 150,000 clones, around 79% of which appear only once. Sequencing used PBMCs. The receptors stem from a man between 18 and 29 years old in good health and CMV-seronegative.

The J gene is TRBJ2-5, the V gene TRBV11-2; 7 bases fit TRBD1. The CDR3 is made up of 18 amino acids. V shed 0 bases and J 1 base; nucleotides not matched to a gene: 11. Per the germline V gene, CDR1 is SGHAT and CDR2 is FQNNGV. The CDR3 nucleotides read TGTGCCAGCAGCTTAGATCGGATGAAGGGGGCCTTCCAAGAGACCCAGTACTTC. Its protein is CASSLDRMKGAFQETQYF.

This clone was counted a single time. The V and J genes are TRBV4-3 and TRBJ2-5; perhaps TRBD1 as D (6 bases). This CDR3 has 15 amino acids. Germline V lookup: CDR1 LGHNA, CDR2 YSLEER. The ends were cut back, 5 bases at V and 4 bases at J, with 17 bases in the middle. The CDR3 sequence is CASSSKLGRGETQYF. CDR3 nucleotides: TGCGCCAGCAGCTCTAAACTGGGCAGGGGAGAGACCCAGTACTTC.

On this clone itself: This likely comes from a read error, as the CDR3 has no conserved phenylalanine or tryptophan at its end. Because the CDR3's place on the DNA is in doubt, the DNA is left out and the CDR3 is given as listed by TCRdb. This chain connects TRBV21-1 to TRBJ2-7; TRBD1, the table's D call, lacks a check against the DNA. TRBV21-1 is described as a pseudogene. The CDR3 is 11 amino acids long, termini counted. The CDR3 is CASSKTQGGND.

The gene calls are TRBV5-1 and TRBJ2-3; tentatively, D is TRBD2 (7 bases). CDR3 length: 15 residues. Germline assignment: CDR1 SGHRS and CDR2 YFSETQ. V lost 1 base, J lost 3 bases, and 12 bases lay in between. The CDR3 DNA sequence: TGCGCCAGCAGCTTGAATGGGGGGGCTACAGATACGCAGTATTTT. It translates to CASSLNGGATDTQYF.

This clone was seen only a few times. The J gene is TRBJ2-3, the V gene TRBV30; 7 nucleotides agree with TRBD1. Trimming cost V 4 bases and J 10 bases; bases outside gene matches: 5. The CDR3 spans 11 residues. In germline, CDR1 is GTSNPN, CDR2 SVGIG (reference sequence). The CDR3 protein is CAWKQGLPQYF. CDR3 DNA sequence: TGTGCCTGGAAACAGGGGCTCCCGCAGTATTTT.

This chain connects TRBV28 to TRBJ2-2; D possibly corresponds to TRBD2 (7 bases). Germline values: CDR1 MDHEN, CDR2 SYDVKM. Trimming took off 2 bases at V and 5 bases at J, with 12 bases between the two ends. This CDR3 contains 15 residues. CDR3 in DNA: TGTGCCAGCAGTTTAGGGGGGGCAGGGACCGGGGAGCTGTTTTTT. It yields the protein CASSLGGAGTGELFF.